This TCR beta chain was sequenced for a study of cytomegalovirus exposure and HLA in healthy donors. Study-level background: It was reported in a later analysis that the 95 to 150 validation repertoires used the same platform as the approximately 650 first-cohort repertoires. The study, taken as a whole, reports: Rare TCR sequences dominated, though some public TCRs recurred in many donors. The investigators catalogued 164 TCR beta chains as cytomegalovirus-associated.

Germline loops: CDR1 MNHEY, CDR2 SVGAGI. The CDR3 sequence is 14 residues long. V shed 5 bases and J 5 bases; nucleotides not matched to a gene: 7. Points on this clone: Its antigen is undetermined.

Libraries were prepared by immunoSEQ multiplex PCR; TCRdb keeps only in-frame clonotypes and omits some of them. The sample has around 60,000 clones, more than 90% seen once. This receptor was obtained from a man aged 18 to 29 in good health and CMV-seronegative. Sequencing was carried out using PBMCs. This chain connects TRBV6-5 to TRBJ1-1; 8 bases fit TRBD1. The CDR3 loop reads CASSTGGLDTEAFF. CDR3 nucleotides: TGTGCCAGCAGTACAGGGGGTTTGGATACTGAAGCTTTCTTT.